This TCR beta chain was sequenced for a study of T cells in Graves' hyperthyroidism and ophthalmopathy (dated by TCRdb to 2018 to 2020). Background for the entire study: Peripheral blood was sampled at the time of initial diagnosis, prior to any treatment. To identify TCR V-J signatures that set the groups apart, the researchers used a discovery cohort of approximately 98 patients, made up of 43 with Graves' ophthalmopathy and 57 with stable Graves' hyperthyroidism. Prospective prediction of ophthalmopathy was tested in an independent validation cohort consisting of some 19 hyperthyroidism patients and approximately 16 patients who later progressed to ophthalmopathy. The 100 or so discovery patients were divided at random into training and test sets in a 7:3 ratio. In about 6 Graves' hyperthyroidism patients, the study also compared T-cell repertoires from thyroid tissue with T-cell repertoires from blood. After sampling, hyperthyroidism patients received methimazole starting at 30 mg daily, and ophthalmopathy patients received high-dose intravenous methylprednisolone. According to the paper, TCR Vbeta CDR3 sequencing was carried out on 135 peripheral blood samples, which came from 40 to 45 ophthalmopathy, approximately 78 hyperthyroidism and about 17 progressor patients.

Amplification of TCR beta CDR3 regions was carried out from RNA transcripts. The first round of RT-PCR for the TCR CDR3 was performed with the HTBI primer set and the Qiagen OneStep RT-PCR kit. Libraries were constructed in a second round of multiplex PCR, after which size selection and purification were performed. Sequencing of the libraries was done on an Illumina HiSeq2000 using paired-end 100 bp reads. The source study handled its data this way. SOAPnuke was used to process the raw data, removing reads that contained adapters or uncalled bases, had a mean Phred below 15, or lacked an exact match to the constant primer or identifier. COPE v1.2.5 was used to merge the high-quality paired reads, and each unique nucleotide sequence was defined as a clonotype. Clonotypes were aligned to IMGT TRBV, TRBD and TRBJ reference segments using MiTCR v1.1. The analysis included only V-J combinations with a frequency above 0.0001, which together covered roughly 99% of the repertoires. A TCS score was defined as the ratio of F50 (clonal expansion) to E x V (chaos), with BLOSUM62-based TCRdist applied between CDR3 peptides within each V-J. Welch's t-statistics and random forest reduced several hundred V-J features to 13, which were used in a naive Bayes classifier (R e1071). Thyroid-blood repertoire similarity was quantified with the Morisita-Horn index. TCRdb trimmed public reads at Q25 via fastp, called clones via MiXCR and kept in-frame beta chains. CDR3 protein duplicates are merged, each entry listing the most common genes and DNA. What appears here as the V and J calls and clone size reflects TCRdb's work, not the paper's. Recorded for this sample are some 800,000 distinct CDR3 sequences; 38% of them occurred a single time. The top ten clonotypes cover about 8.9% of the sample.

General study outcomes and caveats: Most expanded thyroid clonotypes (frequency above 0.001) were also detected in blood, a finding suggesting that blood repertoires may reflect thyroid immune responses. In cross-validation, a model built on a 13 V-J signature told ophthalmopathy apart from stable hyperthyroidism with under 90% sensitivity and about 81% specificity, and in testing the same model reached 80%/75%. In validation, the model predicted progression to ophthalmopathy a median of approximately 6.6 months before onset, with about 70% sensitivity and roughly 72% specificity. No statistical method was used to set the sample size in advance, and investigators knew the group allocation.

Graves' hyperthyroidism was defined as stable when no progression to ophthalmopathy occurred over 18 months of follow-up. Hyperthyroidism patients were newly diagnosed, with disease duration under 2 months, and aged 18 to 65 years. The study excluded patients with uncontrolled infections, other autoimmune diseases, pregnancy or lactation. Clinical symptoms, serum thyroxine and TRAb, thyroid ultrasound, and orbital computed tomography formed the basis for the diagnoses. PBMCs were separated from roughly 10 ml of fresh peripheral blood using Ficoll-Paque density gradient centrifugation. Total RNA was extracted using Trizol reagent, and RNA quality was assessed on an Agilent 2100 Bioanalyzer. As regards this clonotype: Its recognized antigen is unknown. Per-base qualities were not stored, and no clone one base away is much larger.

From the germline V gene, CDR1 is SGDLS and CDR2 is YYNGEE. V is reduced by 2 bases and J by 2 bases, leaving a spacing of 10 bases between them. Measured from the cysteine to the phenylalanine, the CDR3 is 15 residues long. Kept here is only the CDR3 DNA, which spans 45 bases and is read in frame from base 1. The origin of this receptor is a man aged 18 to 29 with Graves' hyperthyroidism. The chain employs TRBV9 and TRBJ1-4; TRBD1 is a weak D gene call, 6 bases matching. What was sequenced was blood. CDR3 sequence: CASSVDGQTNEKLFF. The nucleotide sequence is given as TGTGCCAGCAGCGTGGATGGACAGACTAATGAAAAACTGTTTTTT.